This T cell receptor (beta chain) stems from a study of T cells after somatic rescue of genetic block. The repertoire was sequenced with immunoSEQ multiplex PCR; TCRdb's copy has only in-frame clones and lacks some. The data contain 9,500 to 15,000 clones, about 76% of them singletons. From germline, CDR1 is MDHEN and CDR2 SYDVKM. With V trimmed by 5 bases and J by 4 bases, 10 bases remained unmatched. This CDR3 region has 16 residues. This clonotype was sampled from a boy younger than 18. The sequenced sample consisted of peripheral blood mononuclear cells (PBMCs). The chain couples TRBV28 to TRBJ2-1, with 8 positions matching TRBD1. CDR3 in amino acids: CASSPRQGRSYNEQFF. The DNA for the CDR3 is TGTGCCAGCAGTCCCCGACAGGGGAGGTCTTACAATGAGCAGTTCTTC.